This TCR beta chain was sequenced during a study of blood T cell repertoires in COVID-19. Trimming removed 1 base from V and 1 base from J, with 8 bases in between. This CDR3 is built from 14 residues. CDR1 and CDR2 from the germline V gene are SGHRS and YFSETQ. Some clones are missing from TCRdb's copy, which holds only in-frame ones; the method was immunoSEQ multiplex PCR. This sample carries fewer than 350,000 clones, roughly 85% of them seen once, and the ten largest clones take about 2.3%. The chain couples TRBV5-1 to TRBJ1-1; D not resolved. The sample was PBMCs or T cells enriched from blood (not recorded which). This sequence was found in a woman in her forties or fifties who had recovered from COVID-19. The CDR3 loop is CASSLQTGNTEAFF. The CDR3 DNA is TGCGCCAGCAGCTTGCAGACGGGGAACACTGAAGCTTTCTTT.